Detailed here is one TCR beta chain. This specimen comes from a study of blood T cell repertoires in COVID-19. Overall study context: Researchers got acute and convalescent COVID-19 samples from the United States, Italy and Spain. In each case, the material was cDNA or gDNA derived from T cells, B-cell-depleted T cells, or PBMCs.

The CDR3 has 15 residues. V lost 6 bases and J lost 8; bases outside the gene matches: 9. Germline CDR1 SNHLY, CDR2 FYNNEI. The repertoire was sequenced with immunoSEQ multiplex PCR; TCRdb's copy has only in-frame clones and lacks some. The profile covers tens of thousands of clones, with around 90% appearing a single time and about 2.5% taken by the ten largest. This TCR was sampled from a man aged 50-59 years with acute or convalescent COVID-19. The genes are TRBV2 and TRBJ2-1; 11 nucleotides match TRBD2. Sequences were obtained from peripheral blood. The CDR3 sequence: CASRALAGGGDEQFF. The CDR3 nucleotides are TGTGCCAGCAGGGCTCTAGCGGGGGGTGGGGATGAGCAGTTCTTC.